This TCR beta chain was identified in a study of beta chain features in type 1 diabetes. Study findings and constraints: Sampled from patients, naive, central memory and Treg TCRB repertoires appeared more similar than those sampled from healthy donors. Shorter TCRB CDR3s, moderately but significantly so, marked every one of the four CD4+ subsets in Type 1 diabetes patients.

The entirety of the isolated RNA underwent reverse transcription, so expressed TCRB transcripts were sequenced. Measured with immunoSEQ multiplex PCR; TCRdb has only the in-frame clones, and not every one. This repertoire shows about 160,000 clones, approximately 8.4% found once; its top ten account for around 2.5%. About this clone: The antigen is not known.

Sorted populations were all over 95% pure. Germline V gives CDR1 KGHSY, CDR2 FQNENV. The CDR3 totals 16 residues. The trim removed 0 bases at V and 4 bases at J, leaving 4 bases unmatched. This TCR was recovered from a young woman in good health. Input material: central memory CD4+ T cells from blood. The rearrangement links TRBV16 to TRBJ2-2; 8 nucleotides align to TRBD1. CDR3 loop: CASSQSYRGSTGELFF. In DNA form, the CDR3 reads TGTGCCAGCAGCCAATCCTACAGGGGGAGCACCGGGGAGCTGTTTTTT. Variable domain in full (rest from reference TRBV16 and TRBJ2-2): GEEVAQTPKHLVRGEGQKAKLYCAPIKGHSYVFWYQQVLKNEFKFLISFQNENVFDETGMPKERFSAKCLPNSPCSLEIQATKLEDSAVYFCASSQSYRGSTGELFFGEGSRLTVL.